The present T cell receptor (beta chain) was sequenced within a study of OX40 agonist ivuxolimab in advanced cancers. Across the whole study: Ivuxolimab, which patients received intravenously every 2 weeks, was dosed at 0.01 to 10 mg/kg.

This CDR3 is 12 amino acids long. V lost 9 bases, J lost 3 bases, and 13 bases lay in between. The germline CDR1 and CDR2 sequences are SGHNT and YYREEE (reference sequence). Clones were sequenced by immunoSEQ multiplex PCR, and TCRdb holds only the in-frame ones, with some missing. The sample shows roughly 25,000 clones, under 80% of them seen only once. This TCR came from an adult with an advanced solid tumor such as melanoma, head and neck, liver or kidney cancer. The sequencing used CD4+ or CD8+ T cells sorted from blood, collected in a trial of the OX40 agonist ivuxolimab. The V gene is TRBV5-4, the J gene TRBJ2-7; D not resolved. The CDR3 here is CAMGHRYYEQYF. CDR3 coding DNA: TGTGCCATGGGCCATAGATACTACGAGCAGTACTTC.